These 11 T cell receptor beta chains were sequenced from one sample in a study of T cell repertoires in aging, cancer and after chemotherapy. A mixed TRB-A/B primer pool amplified rearranged TRB by multiplex touch-down PCR. MiXCR was run by TCRdb on the multiplex PCR reads, yielding one entry per CDR3 protein. The sample yields fewer than 12,000 distinct CDR3 sequences, roughly a third seen once. Amplification of TCR beta used genomic DNA extracted from peripheral blood. Sequences were obtained from blood. All receptors derive from a human donor in good health.

This clonotype has just one count. In nucleotides, the CDR3 is TGTGCCAGCAGCATCACTAGCGGGGGGGGAGATACGCAGTATTTT. Translated: CASSITSGGGDTQYF. This rearrangement joins TRBV7-2 to TRBJ2-3; TRBD2 matches 13 bases. The CDR3 runs to 15 residues. With 5 bases clipped from V and 5 bases from J, the junction kept 4 bases outside the gene matches. The germline gives CDR1 SGHTA, CDR2 FQGNSA.

In this sample, this clonotype turned up a few times. The V gene is TRBV11-3, the J gene TRBJ2-6, with a tentative D call TRBD1 (6 bases). The germline V gene has CDR1 SGHNT and CDR2 YENEEA. V gave up 1 base and J gave up 0 bases, with 13 bases separating them. This CDR3 has 18 residues. Here the CDR3 DNA reads TGTGCCAGCAGCTTAGCCGCGACAGGCAGCTCTGGGGCCAACGTCCTGACTTTC. Encoded protein: CASSLAATGSSGANVLTF.

This clonotype is medium-sized in the sample. This rearrangement joins TRBV29-1 to TRBJ2-7; no reliable D call. Germline V gives CDR1 SQVTM, CDR2 ANQGSEA. CDR3 length: 12 amino acids. V was cut by 7 bases and J by 2 bases, with 12 bases left in between. The CDR3 protein is CSARTATYEQYF. The CDR3 coding sequence is TGCAGCGCCCGGACGGCGACCTACGAGCAGTACTTC.

The chain carries TRBV27 and TRBJ1-3, with 8 positions matching TRBD1. The CDR3 extends over 15 amino acids. Germline values: CDR1 MNHEY, CDR2 SMNVEV (reference sequence). V trimming: 3 bases; J trimming: 2 bases; junction bases outside the gene matches: 3. The chain's CDR3 is CASSFGQGAGNTIYF. The DNA of the CDR3 is TGTGCCAGCAGTTTCGGACAGGGTGCTGGAAACACCATATATTTT.

V is TRBV10-3 and J is TRBJ2-7; 9 nucleotides match TRBD1. CDR3 size: 14 residues. The germline V gene encodes CDR1 ENHRY and CDR2 SYGVKD. With V trimmed by 6 bases and J by 5 bases, 8 bases remained unmatched. The CDR3 sequence: CAIRGDRDGHEQYF. In DNA form, the CDR3 reads TGTGCCATCAGAGGGGACAGGGATGGCCACGAGCAGTACTTC.

As for this clonotype: A much bigger clone sits one base away, suggesting this may be a read error. V gene TRBV19 combines with J gene TRBJ2-1; D possibly matches TRBD1 or TRBD2 (6 bases each). The CDR3 is 15 amino acids. The germline V gene encodes CDR1 LNHDA and CDR2 SQIVND (reference sequence). In nucleotides, the CDR3 is TGTGCCAGTAGTCTGGGGGGCAGCTCCTACAATGAGCAGTTGTTC. This codes for CASSLGGSSYNEQLF.

This clonotype is deemed medium-sized. The chain couples TRBV29-1 to TRBJ2-3; 13 bases agree with TRBD2. The CDR3 has 14 residues. V trimming: 6 bases; J trimming: 5 bases; junction bases outside the gene matches: 5. CDR1 and CDR2 from the germline V gene are SQVTM and ANQGSEA. Written as DNA, the CDR3 is TGCAGCGTCGGACTAGCGGGGGTGAAAGATACGCAGTATTTT. Its translation: CSVGLAGVKDTQYF.

CDR3 sequence reads: CASWMRPGNLGYTF. Here the CDR3 DNA reads TGTGCCAGCTGGATGAGACCGGGGAACCTTGGCTACACCTTC. The chain links TRBV6-1 to TRBJ1-2; D gene unclear. CDR3 length: 14 amino acids. Germline CDR1 is MNHNS and CDR2 is SASEGT. V was pared by 8 bases and J by 7 bases, with 20 bases between.

The genes are TRBV6-5 and TRBJ2-3; TRBD2 agrees at 13 bases. The CDR3 is 15 amino acids. Germline CDR1 is MNHEY and CDR2 is SVGAGI. V shed 5 bases, J shed 7 bases, and the junction held 6 bases outside the gene matches. The CDR3 loop reads CASSATSGGANTQYF. The CDR3 region has the DNA TGTGCCAGCAGTGCAACTAGCGGGGGGGCGAATACGCAGTATTTT.

A few counts support this clonotype. V and J are TRBV6-5 and TRBJ1-5; D is possibly TRBD1 (5 bases). The V end was cut by 2 bases, the J end by 1 base, with 18 bases between. This CDR3 is built from 18 residues. Looked up from germline, CDR1 is MNHEY and CDR2 is SVGAGI. CDR3 nucleotides: TGTGCCAGCAGTTACCCCCAGGGAGCGGGTGGAAGCAATCAGCCCCAGCATTTT. Its protein product is CASSYPQGAGGSNQPQHF.

The V and J genes are TRBV7-9 and TRBJ2-1; 12 bases agree with TRBD2. The CDR3 has 16 amino acids. Looked up from germline, CDR1 is SEHNR and CDR2 is FQNEAQ (reference sequence). J lost 7 bases, V lost 6 bases, and 10 bases had no gene match. CDR3 sequence (DNA): TGTGCCAGCAGGTCTACTAGCGGGGGGCGTGGGAATGAGCAGTTCTTC. Translation: CASRSTSGGRGNEQFF.